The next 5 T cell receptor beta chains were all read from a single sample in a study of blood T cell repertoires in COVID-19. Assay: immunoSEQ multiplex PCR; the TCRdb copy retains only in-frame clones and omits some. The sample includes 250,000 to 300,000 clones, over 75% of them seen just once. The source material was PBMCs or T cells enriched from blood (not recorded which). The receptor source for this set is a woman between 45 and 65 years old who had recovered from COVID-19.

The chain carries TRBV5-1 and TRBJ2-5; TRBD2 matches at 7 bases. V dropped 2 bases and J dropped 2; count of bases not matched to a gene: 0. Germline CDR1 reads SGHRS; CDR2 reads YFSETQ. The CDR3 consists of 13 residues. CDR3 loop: CASSLLAQETQYF. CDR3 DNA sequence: TGCGCCAGCAGCTTACTAGCGCAAGAGACCCAGTACTTC. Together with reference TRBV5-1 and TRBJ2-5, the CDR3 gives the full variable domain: KAGVTQTPRYLIKTRGQQVTLSCSPISGHRSVSWYQQTPGQGLQFLFEYFSETQRNKGNFPGRFSGRQFSNSRSEMNVSTLELGDSALYLCASSLLAQETQYFGPGTRLLVL.

In DNA, the CDR3 is TGTGCCAGCAGTTACTCTTGGGGCGGGAGCACTGAAGCTTTCTTT. As protein: CASSYSWGGSTEAFF. The gene calls are TRBV6-5 and TRBJ1-1; TRBD1 is a possible D gene (5 bases). Germline loops: CDR1 MNHEY, CDR2 SVGAGI. The V end lost 0 bases, the J end lost 4 bases, and 12 bases lay between the germline ends. The length of the CDR3 is 15 residues.

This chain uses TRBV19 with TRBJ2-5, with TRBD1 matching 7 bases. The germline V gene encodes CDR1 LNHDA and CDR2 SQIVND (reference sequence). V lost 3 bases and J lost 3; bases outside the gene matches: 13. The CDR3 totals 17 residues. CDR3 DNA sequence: TGTGCCAGTAGTATGCGACAGGGAGTGTTGGAAAAAGAGACCCAGTACTTC. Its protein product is CASSMRQGVLEKETQYF.

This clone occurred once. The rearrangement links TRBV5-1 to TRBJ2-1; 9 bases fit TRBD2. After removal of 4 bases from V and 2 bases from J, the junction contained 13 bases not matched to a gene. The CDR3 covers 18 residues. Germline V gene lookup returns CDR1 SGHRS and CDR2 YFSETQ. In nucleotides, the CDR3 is TGCGCCAGCAGCAGCCTACCCTCAGCGGGAGGCGCCTACAATGAGCAGTTCTTC. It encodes CASSSLPSAGGAYNEQFF.

As DNA, the CDR3 is TGTGCCAGCGGATCCGGGACAGGGGGCCGGGATCAGCCCCAGCATTTT. This sequence encodes CASGSGTGGRDQPQHF. The V gene is TRBV18, the J gene TRBJ1-5, with 12 bases fitting TRBD1. Germline CDR1 is KGHSH and CDR2 is LQKENI. V gave up 8 bases and J gave up 5 bases; unmatched junction bases: 10. CDR3 length: 16 amino acids.